This is a list of T cell receptor beta chains from one sample in a study of T-cell memory formation after mild COVID-19. TCRdb processed the 5' RACE reads anew with MiXCR; each CDR3 protein has one entry. The table shows about 260,000 distinct CDR3 sequences, with about 17% occurring only once. The sequencing input was PBMCs or a T cell subset sorted from them (not recorded which). These receptors were taken from a man aged 18 to 29 who had mild COVID-19 (a few samples of this study predate the infection). Cell type and time point are not known. CDR3s include the opening cysteine and the closing phenylalanine or tryptophan. The D gene is left open where the match is weak. Size tells how often a clone was seen (once, few, many) or the class of an expanded clone, and some rows leave it out.

J	V	size	D	DNA	CDR3
TRBJ2-5	TRBV18	few	NA	TGTGCCAGCTCAGGGGCCTCTGGAGAGACCCAGTACTTC	CASSGASGETQYF
TRBJ2-5	TRBV12-3/TRBV12-4	few	TRBD2	TGTGCCAGCACGGAGCGGGGGGGCGTGGAGACCCAGTACTTC	CASTERGGVETQYF
TRBJ1-6	TRBV10-1	NA	NA	TGCGCCAGCAGTGGGGACACTTGTAATTCACCCCTCCACTTT	CASSGDTCNSPLHF
TRBJ1-2	TRBV20-1	NA	NA	TGCAGTGCTAGAGATTGGAATAACTATGGCTACACCTTC	CSARDWNNYGYTF
TRBJ2-5	TRBV2	few	NA	TGTGCCAGCAGCACCATATTGCTGCTCCAAGAGACCCAGTACTTC	CASSTILLLQETQYF
TRBJ2-6	TRBV6-2/TRBV6-3	few	NA	TGTGCCAGCAGTTACGAGAGCTCCTCTGGGGCCAACGTCCTGACTTTC	CASSYESSSGANVLTF
TRBJ2-1	TRBV20-1	few	NA	TGCAGTGCCCGACCTACAGTCGAGCAGTTCTTC	CSARPTVEQFF
TRBJ1-1	TRBV12-3/TRBV12-4	few	NA	TGTGCCAGCAGTTTAGGGATAGGGACTGAAGCTTTCTTT	CASSLGIGTEAFF
TRBJ1-3	TRBV9	NA	NA	TGTGCCAGCAGCTCCAGGGTCGACACCATATATTTT	CASSSRVDTIYF
TRBJ2-7	TRBV5-1	few	NA	TGCGCCAGCAGCTTTCAAGGGTCTCCCTCCGAGCAGTACTTC	CASSFQGSPSEQYF
TRBJ2-7	TRBV6-5	few	TRBD2	TGTGCCAGCAGTGAGGGGGTAGCGGGGGTGAACGAGCAGTACTTC	CASSEGVAGVNEQYF
TRBJ2-7	TRBV6-2/TRBV6-3	few	TRBD1	TGTGCCAGCACCCCCGGGACAGGGGCCTCCTACGAGCAGTACTTC	CASTPGTGASYEQYF
TRBJ1-5	TRBV6-2/TRBV6-3	NA	TRBD1	TGTGCCAGCAGTTCGACAGGGGTCACCAATCAGCCCCAGCATTTT	CASSSTGVTNQPQHF
TRBJ1-5	TRBV12-3/TRBV12-4	NA	NA	TGTGCCAGCAGTTTAGCGGAGCCTAATCAGCCCCAGCATTTT	CASSLAEPNQPQHF
TRBJ2-3	TRBV6-1	NA	NA	TGTGCCAGCACCGCCGGGCACCCGGGCACAGATACGCAGTATTTT	CASTAGHPGTDTQYF
TRBJ2-3	TRBV7-8	NA	TRBD1	TGTGCCAGCAGCTCACAGGGGGCGAGCACAGATACGCAGTATTTT	CASSSQGASTDTQYF
TRBJ2-3	TRBV28	many	NA	TGTGCCAGCAGCAGGGATGGCACAGATACGCAGTATTTT	CASSRDGTDTQYF
TRBJ1-1	TRBV9	NA	NA	TGTGCCAGCAGCGGGCAATCCATGAACACTGAAGCTTTCTTT	CASSGQSMNTEAFF
TRBJ1-1	TRBV15	few	TRBD1	TGTGCCACCAGCAGAGGTTTACACAGGGGCGGTGTTGGCACTGAAGCTTTCTTT	CATSRGLHRGGVGTEAFF
TRBJ2-2	TRBV9	NA	TRBD1	TGTGCCAGCAGAGGGGGGACAGGGAACACCGGGGAGCTGTTTTTT	CASRGGTGNTGELFF
TRBJ1-5	TRBV7-2	few	TRBD1	TGTGCCAGCAGCTCGAGATCAGGGGGGAGCAATCAGCCCCAGCATTTT	CASSSRSGGSNQPQHF
TRBJ2-5	TRBV7-8	few	TRBD1	TGTGCCAGCAGCATCGGGACAGAACAAGAGACCCAGTACTTC	CASSIGTEQETQYF
TRBJ2-7	TRBV7-2	NA	NA	TGTGCCAGCAGCTTAACTCTTGACGGCTACGAGCAGTACTTC	CASSLTLDGYEQYF
TRBJ1-2	TRBV29-1	many	NA	TGCAGCGCCTGGAGACAATTCGAGTACACCTTC	CSAWRQFEYTF
TRBJ2-1	TRBV2	NA	NA	TGTGCCAGCAGTGAAGCAGAGGAGAATGAGCAGTTCTTC	CASSEAEENEQFF
TRBJ1-2	TRBV5-1	few	NA	TGCGCCAGCAGCACGGACGGAAGCAACTATGGCTACACCTTC	CASSTDGSNYGYTF
TRBJ1-5	TRBV5-6	NA	TRBD1	TGTGCCAGCAGCTCAACCGGGACAGGGGATAATCAGCCCCAGCATTTT	CASSSTGTGDNQPQHF
TRBJ2-1	TRBV7-9	many	NA	TGTGCCAGCAGCTTGTTAGGTGGGTCTGAGCAGTTCTTC	CASSLLGGSEQFF
TRBJ2-5	TRBV7-8	NA	NA	TGTGCCAGCAGCTTACGCGGGACACAAGAGACCCAGTACTTC	CASSLRGTQETQYF